This T cell receptor (beta chain) was identified in a study of blood T cell repertoires in COVID-19. Study context: There were acute and convalescent COVID-19 samples, and they came from the United States, Italy and Spain. Sources were T cells, B-cell-depleted T cells, or PBMCs; the material itself was cDNA or gDNA.

In the authors' workflow: It was from reference gene primer amplification that nucleated cell counts were estimated. Here immunoSEQ multiplex PCR was the method, and the copy in TCRdb shows in-frame clones only, minus some. V, J and clone size are taken as reported in that table, and D and trimming were inferred from the DNA itself. Of 440,000 or so clones detected, around 89% appear once; the ten largest clones hold roughly 1.5%. The table lists this clone with a count of one. The same CDR3 also results from other DNA sequences found in this sample. Patients at the Seattle site were enrolled during active infection and followed longitudinally. Sequencing was performed on peripheral blood. The clonotype originates from a woman between 35 and 50 years old with COVID-19, enrolled during active disease.

The CDR3 here is CASSLQGNTEAFF. For the CDR3, the DNA is TGTGCCAGCAGTTTACAGGGAAACACTGAAGCTTTCTTT. The chain combines TRBV12-3 or TRBV12-4 with TRBJ1-1, with D possibly being TRBD1 (5 bases). CDR3 length: 13 residues. Trimming took 2 bases from V and 2 from J, leaving 6 bases between them.